Presented here are 25 T cell receptor beta chains from one specimen sequenced in a study of blood T cells in healthy people across ages. The use of a sample-barcoded 5' primer and a J-beta primer mix characterized a second PCR of roughly 7 to 11 cycles. TCRdb analysed the 5' RACE reads with MiXCR anew, one entry per CDR3 protein. The data show 800,000 to 950,000 distinct CDR3 sequences, around 29% seen once. The data were also submitted as part of a second study, on T cells of mothers and their children.

The sequenced sample consisted of blood. Every receptor here comes from a woman between 40 and 55 years old in good health.

This clonotype was counted ten times or more. The V and J genes are TRBV11-1 and TRBJ2-1, with 7 bases fitting TRBD1. Germline lookup yields CDR1 SGHAT and CDR2 FQDESV (reference sequence). V lost 1 base to trimming and J lost 9 bases; unmatched junction nucleotides: 6. This CDR3 spans 14 amino acids. CDR3: CASSLDRGFGEQFF. CDR3 bases: TGTGCCAGCAGCTTAGACAGGGGATTCGGTGAGCAGTTCTTC.

Turning to this clonotype: An end of the junction differs from the germline gene, which may be a read error. The V and J genes are TRBV20-1 and TRBJ2-1, with 7 positions matching TRBD1. Germline loops: CDR1 DFQATT, CDR2 SNEGSKA (reference sequence). The CDR3 contains 15 residues. CDR3 amino acids: CSARGLDRPPNEQFF. The CDR3 nucleotides read TGCAGCGCTAGAGGTCTGGACAGGCCTCCTAATGAGCAGTTCTTC.

This clonotype appeared a few times. The V call is TRBV7-2, the J call TRBJ2-1; D might be TRBD2 (6 bases). Per germline, CDR1 SGHTA and CDR2 FQGNSA. There are 16 residues in the CDR3. Trimming took off 6 bases at V and 7 bases at J, with 22 bases between the two ends. The CDR3: CASRPDSGPLGNEQFF. In nucleotides, the CDR3 is TGTGCCAGCAGACCCGATAGCGGCCCTTTGGGGAATGAGCAGTTCTTC.

This clonotype was detected a few times. This sequence joins TRBV29-1 and TRBJ2-7; TRBD1 is a possible D gene (6 bases). Looked up from germline, CDR1 is SQVTM and CDR2 is ANQGSEA. This CDR3 has 11 amino acids. The V and J ends lost 8 bases and 7 bases respectively, with 15 bases between them. The CDR3 DNA reads TGCAGCATTGGGGCAACAGGGGAGCAGTACTTC. Amino acid sequence: CSIGATGEQYF.

There are many counts of this clonotype. The J gene is TRBJ2-3, the V gene TRBV6-6; D is possibly TRBD2 (6 bases). The germline CDR1 and CDR2 sequences are MNHNY and SVGAGI (reference sequence). V dropped 2 bases and J dropped 0 bases, with 12 bases sitting between them. The CDR3 is 16 residues long. The CDR3 nucleotides are TGTGCCAGCAGTTACCCCTTGCGGGGTAGCACAGATACGCAGTATTTT. As protein: CASSYPLRGSTDTQYF.

For this clonotype: A much larger clone differs from this one at a single base, so this may be a read error. This chain links TRBV4-2 with TRBJ2-7, with D uncertain. This CDR3 spans 14 amino acids. The germline CDR1 and CDR2 sequences are LGHNA and YNFKEQ. V gave up 1 base and J gave up 4 bases, with 11 bases separating them. The CDR3 region is CASSQGVVGYEQYF. The CDR3 DNA reads as TGTGCCAGCAGCCAAGGGGTAGTGGGGTACGAGCAGTACTTC.

Many counts were recorded for this clonotype. Sequence at one end of the junction differs from germline and may be a read error. The chain joins TRBV5-1 to TRBJ2-7; D gene ambiguous. Germline assignment: CDR1 SGHRS and CDR2 YFSETQ. This CDR3 contains 11 residues. Written as DNA, the CDR3 is TGTGCCAGCAGTCGCGACTACGAGCAGTACTTC. Translation gives CASSRDYEQYF.

V is TRBV12-3 or TRBV12-4 and J is TRBJ2-3, with a weak D call TRBD1 (6 bases). Between the trimmed V and J ends, which lost 0 bases and 4 bases, there was a span of 11 bases. The CDR3 consists of 15 residues. CDR3 loop: CASSLAWGLADTQYF. In DNA form, the CDR3 reads TGTGCCAGCAGTTTAGCGTGGGGGCTCGCAGATACGCAGTATTTT.

This clonotype was seen once. The genes are TRBV7-9 and TRBJ2-6; tentatively, D is TRBD1 or TRBD2 (6 bases each). CDR1 and CDR2 (germline): SEHNR, FQNEAQ (reference sequence). V was clipped by 4 bases and J by 0 bases, with 13 bases between them. This CDR3 spans 17 amino acids. The CDR3 nucleotides read TGTGCCAGCAGCTCCGGACAGACTAGCTCTGGGGCCAACGTCCTGACTTTC. It specifies CASSSGQTSSGANVLTF. The whole variable domain, filled in from reference TRBV7-9 and TRBJ2-6, reads DTGVSQNPRHKITKRGQNVTFRCDPISEHNRLYWYRQTLGQGPEFLTYFQNEAQLEKSRLLSDRFSAERPKGSFSTLEIQRTEQGDSAMYLCASSSGQTSSGANVLTFGAGSRLTVL.

This clonotype was recorded at least ten times. The chain employs TRBV29-1 and TRBJ2-7; 8 positions agree with TRBD2. The germline V gene encodes CDR1 SQVTM and CDR2 ANQGSEA. This CDR3 is built from 15 residues. Trimming removed 0 bases from V and 7 bases from J; junction bases left unmatched: 11. The CDR3 loop reads CSVEDKRGRSSEQYF. CDR3 in DNA: TGCAGCGTTGAAGATAAGCGGGGGAGATCATCGGAGCAGTACTTC.

V is TRBV12-3 or TRBV12-4 and J is TRBJ2-1; 11 bases fit TRBD2. The CDR3 spans 17 residues. J was trimmed by 8 bases and V by 7 bases; bases with no gene match: 16. The CDR3 region is CASTHYSGGATSDEQFF. CDR3 DNA: TGTGCCAGCACCCACTATAGCGGGGGGGCCACCTCGGATGAGCAGTTCTTC.

V usage is TRBV20-1 and J usage is TRBJ1-1, with D possibly being TRBD1 (6 bases). Per germline, CDR1 DFQATT and CDR2 SNEGSKA (reference sequence). The CDR3 covers 14 residues. Here the CDR3 reads CRGREGGQNTEAFF. In DNA, the CDR3 is TGCAGAGGCCGGGAGGGGGGGCAGAACACTGAAGCTTTCTTT.

The J gene is TRBJ2-3, the V gene TRBV7-9, with D uncertain. CDR3 size: 15 residues. Trimming took 5 bases from V and 3 from J, leaving 15 bases between them. CDR1 SEHNR and CDR2 FQNEAQ come from the germline V gene (reference sequence). CDR3 sequence: CASSPLVGYTDTQYF. In DNA form, the CDR3 reads TGTGCCAGCAGCCCCCTAGTCGGCTATACAGATACGCAGTATTTT. The full variable domain, rest sourced from reference TRBV7-9 and TRBJ2-3, is DTGVSQNPRHKITKRGQNVTFRCDPISEHNRLYWYRQTLGQGPEFLTYFQNEAQLEKSRLLSDRFSAERPKGSFSTLEIQRTEQGDSAMYLCASSPLVGYTDTQYFGPGTRLTVL.

In regard to this clonotype: It may be a read error: a sequence one base away is much more abundant. The chain employs TRBV24-1 and TRBJ2-1, with 8 bases identical to TRBD1. There are 16 residues in the CDR3. After removal of 4 bases from V and 8 bases from J, the junction contained 12 bases not matched to a gene. Per germline, CDR1 KGHDR and CDR2 SFDVKD. The CDR3 DNA reads as TGTGCCACCAGTGACCCAGCGAGGACAGGGTGCGATGAGCAGTTCTTC. Protein product: CATSDPARTGCDEQFF.

This clonotype was recorded many times. The chain recombines TRBV2 with TRBJ2-7; D not resolved. Germline-derived CDR1 and CDR2 are SNHLY and FYNNEI. The CDR3 spans 11 residues. V was shortened by 10 bases and J by 5 bases, with 12 bases between the two germline ends. The CDR3 loop reads CATTRQHEQYF. CDR3 nucleotide sequence: TGTGCCACCACCAGGCAGCACGAGCAGTACTTC.

This clonotype was detected a few times. The V and J genes are TRBV12-3 or TRBV12-4 and TRBJ2-3, with TRBD2 matching 8 bases. J lost 5 bases, V lost 7 bases, and 14 bases had no gene match. The CDR3 sequence is 16 residues long. The CDR3 nucleotides are TGTGCCAGCACCTTACTAGCGGTCCTCGGGGGAGATACGCAGTATTTT. Translating it yields CASTLLAVLGGDTQYF.

For this clonotype: A much larger clone is a single base away; this may be a read error. This sequence joins TRBV20-1 and TRBJ2-1, with 9 bases that match TRBD2. The J call may be wrong; the DNA end is better matched by TRBJ2-7. CDR3 length: 15 residues. Per the germline V gene, CDR1 is DFQATT and CDR2 is SNEGSKA (reference sequence). The CDR3 here is CSARVAGGGNNEQYF. Here the CDR3 DNA reads TGCAGTGCTAGAGTCGCGGGGGGGGGTAACAATGAGCAGTACTTC.

This chain joins TRBV9 and TRBJ1-5; TRBD1 is a possible D gene (6 bases). The CDR3 sequence is 15 residues long. Germline CDR1 SGDLS, CDR2 YYNGEE. V lost 3 bases to trimming and J lost 0 bases, with 10 bases between them. This CDR3 reads CASSEGGNSNQPQHF. CDR3 nucleotide sequence: TGTGCCAGCAGCGAGGGGGGAAATAGCAATCAGCCCCAGCATTTT.

This clonotype was picked up one time. This may be a read error, as it is one base from a much larger clone. The V call is TRBV29-1, the J call TRBJ2-7, with D tentatively TRBD1 (6 bases). The germline V gene has CDR1 SQVTM and CDR2 ANQGSEA. V was clipped by 6 bases and J by 12 bases, with 27 bases between them. CDR3 length: 14 residues. As DNA, the CDR3 is TGCAGCGTGGCTGACAGGAATCCCACGCAGCGGCGGTACTTC. Residues: CSVADRNPTQRRYF.

The chain uses TRBV3-1 and TRBJ2-1; TRBD1 might be the D (5 bases). The germline V gene has CDR1 LGHDT and CDR2 YNNKEL (reference sequence). The V and J ends lost 3 bases and 10 bases respectively, with 10 bases between them. This CDR3 comprises 12 residues. The CDR3 loop reads CASSHADIEQFF. DNA for the CDR3: TGTGCCAGCAGCCACGCGGACATCGAGCAGTTCTTC.

The V gene is TRBV7-9, the J gene TRBJ2-1, with D maybe TRBD1 (5 bases). Germline CDR1 is SEHNR and CDR2 is FQNEAQ (reference sequence). The length of the CDR3 is 13 residues. V was cut by 7 bases and J by 10 bases, with 17 bases left in between. The CDR3 region is CASTDSLAREQFF. CDR3 bases: TGTGCCAGCACTGACAGCCTGGCGCGCGAGCAGTTCTTC.

The chain employs TRBV20-1 and TRBJ1-2; a weak D match, TRBD1 (5 bases). The CDR3 consists of 15 residues. Germline values: CDR1 DFQATT, CDR2 SNEGSKA (reference sequence). Trimming took off 0 bases at V and 10 bases at J, with 21 bases between the two ends. The CDR3 coding sequence is TGCAGTGCTAGAGATCCGAGGGGCCACGAGCCTGACTACACCTTC. It is translated as CSARDPRGHEPDYTF.

This chain connects TRBV20-1 to TRBJ1-1; 11 nucleotides match TRBD1. This CDR3 contains 14 residues. V was clipped by 3 bases and J by 2 bases; unmatched bases: 2. Germline V gene data show CDR1 as DFQATT and CDR2 as SNEGSKA (reference sequence). This chain's CDR3 is CSARDRGRNTEAFF. The CDR3 DNA follows: TGCAGTGCTAGGGACAGGGGGCGAAACACTGAAGCTTTCTTT.

This clonotype was recorded at least ten times. The J gene is TRBJ2-1, the V gene TRBV12-3 or TRBV12-4; TRBD2 matches at 7 bases. The CDR3 loop spans 15 amino acids. V dropped 2 bases and J dropped 10; count of bases not matched to a gene: 11. The CDR3 here is CASSLIRGDHSEQFF. Here the CDR3 DNA reads TGTGCCAGCAGTTTAATCCGGGGGGACCATTCCGAGCAGTTCTTC.

This clonotype turned up a few times. For the CDR3, the DNA is TGTGCCAGCAGTAAGTCACAGGGTAGCAATCAGCCCCAGCATTTT. It is translated as CASSKSQGSNQPQHF. The J gene is TRBJ1-5, the V gene TRBV12-3 or TRBV12-4; the D gene is possibly TRBD1 (6 bases). The CDR3 extends over 15 amino acids. The ends were cut back, 5 bases at V and 0 bases at J, with 11 bases in the middle.